These 17 T cell receptor beta chains share one sample of origin, sequenced in a study of cytomegalovirus exposure and HLA in healthy donors. PCR amplification relied on 60 Vbeta primers (plus 13 Jbeta primers). Produced via immunoSEQ multiplex PCR; TCRdb's table is partial and in-frame only. The table lists approximately 190,000 clones, around 75% of them singletons. The sequenced material came from PBMCs. All receptors come from a woman aged 25 to 45 in good health and CMV-seronegative.

The chain carries TRBV7-6 and TRBJ2-1; the match to TRBD1 covers 7 bases. Germline V gene sequence: CDR1 SGHVS, CDR2 FNYEAQ. There are 17 residues in the CDR3. Unmatched junction bases numbered 9, after V lost 4 bases and J lost 0 bases. The CDR3 here is CASSSRQGQSSYNEQFF. DNA for the CDR3: TGTGCCAGCAGCTCCCGACAGGGCCAGAGCTCCTACAATGAGCAGTTCTTC.

The CDR3 loop is CASRLQGETNEKLFF. The CDR3 nucleotides read TGTGCCAGCAGACTGCAGGGGGAGACTAATGAAAAACTGTTTTTT. The chain combines TRBV7-2 with TRBJ1-4; 7 nucleotides match TRBD1. The V and J ends lost 6 bases and 2 bases, in that order; junction bases with no gene match: 6. The CDR3 runs 15 residues. Germline V gene data show CDR1 as SGHTA and CDR2 as FQGNSA.

The CDR3 loop is CASSSLSGSYNEQFF. CDR3 coding DNA: TGTGCCAGCAGCTCGTTGAGCGGGTCCTACAATGAGCAGTTCTTC. The rearrangement joins TRBV11-2 to TRBJ2-1, with TRBD2 as a possible D gene (6 bases). The CDR3 is made up of 15 amino acids. Germline V gene data show CDR1 as SGHAT and CDR2 as FQNNGV. The V end was cut by 4 bases, the J end by 1 base, with 11 bases between. Combining the CDR3 with reference TRBV11-2 and TRBJ2-1 gives the whole variable domain EAGVAQSPRYKIIEKRQSVAFWCNPISGHATLYWYQQILGQGPKLLIQFQNNGVVDDSQLPKDRFSAERLKGVDSTLKIQPAKLEDSAVYLCASSSLSGSYNEQFFGPGTRLTVL.

The chain employs TRBV11-3 and TRBJ2-1, with D maybe TRBD2 (6 bases). There are 16 residues in the CDR3. Germline assignment: CDR1 SGHNT and CDR2 YENEEA. V was cut by 2 bases and J by 0 bases, with 11 bases left in between. In DNA form, the CDR3 reads TGTGCCAGCAGCTTATCCGGGACTGGCTCCTACAATGAGCAGTTCTTC. Translated, it gives CASSLSGTGSYNEQFF.

The rearrangement joins TRBV29-1 to TRBJ2-5, with a weak D call TRBD2 (6 bases). Near its end, the DNA agrees better with TRBJ2-7, so the J call may be wrong. The CDR3 is made up of 13 amino acids. CDR1 SQVTM and CDR2 ANQGSEA come from the germline V gene. CDR3 bases: TGCAGCGTTGAGGGGGGTCCGATGTACGAGCAGTACTTC. Translating gives CSVEGGPMYEQYF.

The V gene is TRBV6-5, the J gene TRBJ2-3; D unresolved. Trimming stripped 6 bases from V and 0 bases from J, with 4 bases between. The CDR3 loop spans 12 amino acids. In germline, CDR1 is MNHEY, CDR2 SVGAGI. The CDR3: CASSPSTDTQYF. The CDR3 DNA sequence: TGTGCCAGCAGCCCAAGCACAGATACGCAGTATTTT.

The chain has TRBV6-5 and TRBJ1-1; the match to TRBD1 covers 8 bases. The CDR3 has 14 amino acids. J lost 5 bases, V lost 6 bases, and 8 bases had no gene match. CDR1 and CDR2 (germline): MNHEY, SVGAGI. CDR3 amino acids: CASRWDRTETEAFF. For the CDR3, the DNA is TGTGCCAGCAGGTGGGACAGGACGGAAACTGAAGCTTTCTTT.

This rearrangement joins TRBV7-6 to TRBJ1-1; weak D call: TRBD1 (5 bases). Trimming stripped 4 bases from V and 8 bases from J, with 14 bases between. CDR1 is SGHVS, CDR2 FNYEAQ, per germline. This CDR3 region has 13 residues. The CDR3 sequence: CASSWVNQGEAFF. The CDR3 nucleotides are TGTGCCAGCAGCTGGGTAAACCAGGGCGAAGCTTTCTTT.

In its sample, this clone was seen once. This chain connects TRBV18 to TRBJ2-7, with 10 positions matching TRBD2. The CDR3 spans 16 residues. Per germline, CDR1 KGHSH and CDR2 LQKENI. The trim removed 3 bases at V and 4 bases at J, leaving 9 bases unmatched. Here the CDR3 DNA reads TGTGCCAGCTCACCCCTGACTAGCGGGTTTTCTTACGAGCAGTACTTC. Encoded protein: CASSPLTSGFSYEQYF.

The chain uses TRBV5-1 and TRBJ2-7, with 7 positions matching TRBD2. Germline assignment: CDR1 SGHRS and CDR2 YFSETQ. The V and J ends lost 4 bases and 5 bases, in that order; junction bases with no gene match: 9. The length of the CDR3 is 14 residues. This CDR3 is CASSGEGRLDEQYF. The CDR3 coding sequence is TGCGCCAGCAGCGGGGAGGGGAGGTTGGACGAGCAGTACTTC.

V is TRBV7-3 and J is TRBJ1-1; 8 bases align to TRBD1. CDR3 length: 13 residues. V was clipped by 5 bases and J by 10 bases; unmatched bases: 9. The germline CDR1 and CDR2 sequences are SGHTA and FQGTGA. In DNA form, the CDR3 reads TGTGCCAGCAGCCCCACCCCAGGGGGCGCAGCTTTCTTT. This gives the protein CASSPTPGGAAFF.

CDR3 coding DNA: TGTGCCAGCAGCTTAAGGCCAAGGGGAAGGAGAACAGATACGCAGTATTTT. Amino acid sequence: CASSLRPRGRRTDTQYF. The gene calls are TRBV11-2 and TRBJ2-3; D perhaps matches TRBD1 (5 bases). The CDR3 contains 17 residues. Germline V gives CDR1 SGHAT, CDR2 FQNNGV. V shed 2 bases and J shed 3 bases, with 18 bases lying between them.

The V and J genes are TRBV4-1 and TRBJ1-3; a weak D match, TRBD1 (6 bases). The V end was cut by 8 bases, the J end by 7 bases, with 18 bases between. Looked up from germline, CDR1 is MGHRA and CDR2 is YSYEKL. This CDR3 is built from 14 residues. This chain's CDR3 is CASGRLVQGNTIYF. The DNA of the CDR3 is TGCGCCAGCGGGCGGCTCGTACAGGGTAACACCATATATTTT.

This chain connects TRBV30 to TRBJ2-5; weak D call: TRBD1 (5 bases). The V and J ends lost 3 bases and 5 bases respectively, with 13 bases between them. Germline values: CDR1 GTSNPN, CDR2 SVGIG (reference sequence). This CDR3 region has 13 residues. Written as DNA, the CDR3 is TGTGCCTGGAGCCCAGGGCCAAGGGAGACCCAGTACTTC. Translation gives CAWSPGPRETQYF.

The V call is TRBV25-1, the J call TRBJ2-1; 15 positions match TRBD2. Germline V gene sequence: CDR1 MGHDK, CDR2 SYGVNS. V was pared by 2 bases and J by 4 bases, with 3 bases of the junction left unmatched. This CDR3 comprises 17 residues. The CDR3: CASSERTSGRAYNEQFF. The CDR3 region has the DNA TGTGCCAGCAGTGAACGGACTAGCGGGAGGGCATACAATGAGCAGTTCTTC.

In its sample, this clone was seen a few times. J is TRBJ2-7 and V is TRBV5-1, with 7 bases lining up with TRBD1. This CDR3 is 14 amino acids long. Germline-derived CDR1 and CDR2 are SGHRS and YFSETQ. V gave up 4 bases and J gave up 2 bases; unmatched junction bases: 6. The CDR3 region has the DNA TGCGCCAGCAGCCCCCAGGGGGTTACCTACGAGCAGTACTTC. As protein: CASSPQGVTYEQYF.

The J gene is TRBJ2-5, the V gene TRBV25-1; 9 bases are a match to TRBD1. Germline V lookup: CDR1 MGHDK, CDR2 SYGVNS. The CDR3 has 15 residues. V shed 4 bases and J 4 bases; nucleotides not matched to a gene: 7. The CDR3 DNA follows: TGTGCCAGCAGTGTATCCGGGACAGGGAGAGAGACCCAGTACTTC. Translation gives CASSVSGTGRETQYF.